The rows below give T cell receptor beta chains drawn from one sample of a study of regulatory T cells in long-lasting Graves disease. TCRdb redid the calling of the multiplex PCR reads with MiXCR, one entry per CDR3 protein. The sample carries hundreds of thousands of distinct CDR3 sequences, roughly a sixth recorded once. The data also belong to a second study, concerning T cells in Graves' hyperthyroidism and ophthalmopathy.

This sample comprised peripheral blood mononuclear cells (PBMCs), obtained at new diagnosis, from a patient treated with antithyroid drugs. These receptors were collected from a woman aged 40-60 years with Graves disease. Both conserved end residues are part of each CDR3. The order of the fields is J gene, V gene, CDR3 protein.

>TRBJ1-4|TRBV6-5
CASSSDRPNEKLFF
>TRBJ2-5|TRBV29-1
CSVEVSGGSQETQYF
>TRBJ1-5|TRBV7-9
CASSNADQGSNQPQHF
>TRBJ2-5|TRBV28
CASSSWTHLGETQYF
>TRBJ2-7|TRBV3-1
CASSRESTSKQYF
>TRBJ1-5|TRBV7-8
CASSLDGRVQPQHF
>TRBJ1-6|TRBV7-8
CASSELERPNSPLHF
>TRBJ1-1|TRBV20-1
CSARPRTGLNTEAFF
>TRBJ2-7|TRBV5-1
CASSLARWNMSSYEQYF
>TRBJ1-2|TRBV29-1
CSVEDRGQGIGGYTF
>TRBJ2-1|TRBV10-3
CASSRVTSSYNEQFF
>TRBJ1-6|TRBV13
CASSSRQGGGHMDSPLHF
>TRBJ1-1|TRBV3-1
CASSPTGGTEALF
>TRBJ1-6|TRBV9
CASSVGGSGSPLHF
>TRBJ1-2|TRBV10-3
CAISASAGTGIDYGYTF
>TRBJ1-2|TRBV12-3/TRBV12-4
CASSLGGRGYGYTF
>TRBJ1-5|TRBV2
CASSSFSGASQPQHF
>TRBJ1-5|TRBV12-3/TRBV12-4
CASSLAKGQPQHF
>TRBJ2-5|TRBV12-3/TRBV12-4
CASSLNTGPETQYF
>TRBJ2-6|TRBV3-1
CASSQERGTGHSGANVLTF
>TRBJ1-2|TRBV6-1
CASSEALGAGFYGYTF
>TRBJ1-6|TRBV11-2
CASRPPGRGLSPLHF
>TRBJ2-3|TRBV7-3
CASSYSGLDTQYF
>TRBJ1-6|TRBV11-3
CASSLVLSSPLHF
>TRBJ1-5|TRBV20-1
CSARRRVGSSNQPQHF
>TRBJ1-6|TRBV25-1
CASSDSHSPLHF
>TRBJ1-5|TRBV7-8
CASSNAGTGIIQPQHF
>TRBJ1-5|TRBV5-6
CASSLQQGGLGNQPQHF
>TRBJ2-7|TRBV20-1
CSATRPGGYEQYF
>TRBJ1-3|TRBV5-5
CASSLLGNAGNTIYF
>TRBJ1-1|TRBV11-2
CASSFIGHQGLNTEAFF
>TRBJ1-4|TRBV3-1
CASSQVVTGNEKLFF
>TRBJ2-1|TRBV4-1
CASRRASGDSYNEQFF
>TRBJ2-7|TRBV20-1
CSAALAGSYEQYF
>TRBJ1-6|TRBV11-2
CASSLDFPSPLHF
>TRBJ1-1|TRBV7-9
CASTLADLDTEAFF
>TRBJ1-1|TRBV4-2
CASSQVPTGSARTEAFF
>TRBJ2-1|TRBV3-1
CASSQVAIYNEQFF
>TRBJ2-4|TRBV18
CASSPQRLAEKNIQYF
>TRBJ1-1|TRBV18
CASSPGLGPTEAFF
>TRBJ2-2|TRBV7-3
CASSLTGPSTGELFF
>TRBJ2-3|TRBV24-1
CATSESSTDTQYF